Listed below are T cell receptor beta chains from one sample, sequenced in a study of alternative splicing in chronic myeloid leukemia remission. TCRdb re-analyzed the bulk RNA-seq reads; it lists each CDR3 protein once, without DNA. There are hundreds of distinct CDR3 sequences in the sample; roughly 95% occur only once, and approximately 9.9% lies in the top ten. The specimen sequenced was PBMCs. These receptors all stem from a person in their thirties or forties in good health. Each CDR3 is given with its conserved first and last residue. Size values are once, few and many counts, or a class for expanded clones, and some rows have none.

J gene | clone size | V gene | CDR3 protein
TRBJ2-1 | . | TRBV19 | CASQPGSSYNEQFF
TRBJ2-7 | . | TRBV24-1 | CAPSESGTDPYEQYF
TRBJ1-4 | . | TRBV5-4 | CASSPEPGADEKLFF
TRBJ1-2 | . | TRBV30 | CAWSFNWAGYTF
TRBJ2-7 | . | TRBV3-1 | CASSQARVWAGAFEQYF
TRBJ2-1 | . | TRBV5-1 | CASSDGLAGPYNEQFF
TRBJ1-5 | . | TRBV2 | CASSPQGGVGNQPQHF
TRBJ1-5 | . | TRBV19 | CASDRVGNQPQHF
TRBJ2-2 | . | TRBV7-9 | CASSLGVRQVRTGELFF
TRBJ2-3 | . | TRBV5-6 | CASSSSGTGESTDTQYF
TRBJ1-5 | . | TRBV28 | CASSLWGDQPQHF
TRBJ2-7 | . | TRBV24-1 | CATSEGQGYEQYF
TRBJ1-1 | . | TRBV6-2/TRBV6-3 | CASSSLLWTGVTEAFF
TRBJ2-1 | . | TRBV4-2 | CASSANNEQFF
TRBJ2-7 | once | TRBV3-1 | CASSQGLAAAYEQYF
TRBJ2-7 | . | TRBV25-1 | CASSDSNEHLYEQYF
TRBJ2-2 | . | TRBV7-9 | CASSSPPGSRNTGELFF
TRBJ1-2 | . | TRBV28 | CASSLFPQGDLYGYTF
TRBJ2-3 | . | TRBV7-2 | CASSPHLSTDTQYF
TRBJ1-1 | . | TRBV19 | CASSIDRNTEAFF
TRBJ2-2 | . | TRBV20-1 | CSASTSGRVTGELFF
TRBJ1-2 | . | TRBV29-1 | CSVERSGVHYGYTF
TRBJ2-3 | . | TRBV20-1 | CSAAGGGTDTQYF